The source of this T cell receptor (beta chain) is a study of blood T cell repertoires in COVID-19. About the research overall: T cells, B-cell-depleted T cells, or PBMCs supplied cDNA or gDNA.

TCRdb's table, derived via immunoSEQ multiplex PCR, lists solely in-frame clones and lacks some. This sample carries 240,000 or so clones, more than 75% of them seen once, and the ten largest clones take 3% to 4%. The CDR3 sequence is 14 residues long. Germline loops: CDR1 SNHLY, CDR2 FYNNEI. With 4 bases clipped from V and 1 base from J, the junction kept 1 base outside the gene matches. With regard to this clone: Other DNA sequences from this sample encode an identical CDR3 as well.

J is TRBJ2-3 and V is TRBV2; 8 bases map to TRBD2. The sequenced sample was PBMCs or T cells enriched from blood (not recorded which). The source is a woman in her 40s with acute COVID-19. The CDR3 region has the DNA TGTGCCAGCAGTGTGACTAGCGGCACAGATACGCAGTATTTT. Translated, it gives CASSVTSGTDTQYF.